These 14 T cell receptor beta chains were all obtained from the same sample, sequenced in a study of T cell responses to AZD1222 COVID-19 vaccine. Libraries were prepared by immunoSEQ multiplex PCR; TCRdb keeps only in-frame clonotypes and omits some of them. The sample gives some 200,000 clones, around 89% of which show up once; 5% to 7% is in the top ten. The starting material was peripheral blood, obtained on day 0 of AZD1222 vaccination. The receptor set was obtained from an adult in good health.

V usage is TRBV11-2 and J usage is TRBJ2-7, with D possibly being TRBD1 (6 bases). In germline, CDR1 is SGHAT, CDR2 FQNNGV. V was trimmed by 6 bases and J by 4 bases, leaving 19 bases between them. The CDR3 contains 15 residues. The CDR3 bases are TGTGCCAGCAGAACGCAGGGGACGTGGCCGTACGAGCAGTACTTC. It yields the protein CASRTQGTWPYEQYF.

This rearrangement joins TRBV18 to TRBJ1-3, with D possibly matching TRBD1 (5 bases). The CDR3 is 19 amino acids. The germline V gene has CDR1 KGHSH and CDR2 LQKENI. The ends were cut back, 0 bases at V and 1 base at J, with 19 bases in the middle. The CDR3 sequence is CASSPPVGARASSGNTIYF. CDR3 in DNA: TGTGCCAGCTCACCACCGGTAGGGGCCAGAGCAAGTTCTGGAAACACCATATATTTT. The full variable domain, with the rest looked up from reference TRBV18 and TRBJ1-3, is NAGVMQNPRHLVRRRGQEARLRCSPMKGHSHVYWYRQLPEEGLKFMVYLQKENIIDESGMPKERFSAEFPKEGPSILRIQQVVRGDSAAYFCASSPPVGARASSGNTIYFGEGSWLTVV.

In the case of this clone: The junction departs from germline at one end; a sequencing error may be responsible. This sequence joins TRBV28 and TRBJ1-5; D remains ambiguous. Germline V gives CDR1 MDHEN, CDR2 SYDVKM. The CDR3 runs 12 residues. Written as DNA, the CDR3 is TGTGCCAGCAGTTTAACTCCTGGGCTGACGTATTTT. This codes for CASSLTPGLTYF.

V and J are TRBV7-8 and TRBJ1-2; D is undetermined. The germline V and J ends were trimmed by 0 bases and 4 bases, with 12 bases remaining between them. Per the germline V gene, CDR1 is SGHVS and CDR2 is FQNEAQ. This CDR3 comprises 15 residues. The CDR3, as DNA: TGTGCCAGCAGCTTAGCTCGGAGGGCAGGCTATGGCTACACCTTC. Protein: CASSLARRAGYGYTF. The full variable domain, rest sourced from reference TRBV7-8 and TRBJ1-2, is GAGVSQSPRYKVAKRGQDVALRCDPISGHVSLFWYQQALGQGPEFLTYFQNEAQLDKSGLPSDRFFAERPEGSVSTLKIQRTQQEDSAVYLCASSLARRAGYGYTFGSGTRLTVV.

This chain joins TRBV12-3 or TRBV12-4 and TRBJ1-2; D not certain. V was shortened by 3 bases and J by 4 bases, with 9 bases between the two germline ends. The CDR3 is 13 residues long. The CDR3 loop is CASSLRAPYGYTF. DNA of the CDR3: TGTGCCAGCAGTTTGCGGGCCCCCTATGGCTACACCTTC.

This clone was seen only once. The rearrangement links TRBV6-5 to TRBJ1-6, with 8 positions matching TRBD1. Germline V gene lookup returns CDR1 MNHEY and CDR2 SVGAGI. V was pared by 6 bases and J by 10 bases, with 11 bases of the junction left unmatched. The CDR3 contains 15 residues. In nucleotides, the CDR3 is TGTGCCAGCAGACAAAGCCGGACAGGGTTATCACCCCTCCACTTT. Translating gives CASRQSRTGLSPLHF.

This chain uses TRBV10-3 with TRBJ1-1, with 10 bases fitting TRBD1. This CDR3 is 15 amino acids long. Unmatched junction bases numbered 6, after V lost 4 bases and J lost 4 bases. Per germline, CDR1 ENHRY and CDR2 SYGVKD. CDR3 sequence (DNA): TGTGCCATCAGTGGAGGTGGACAGGGGGGCACTGAAGCTTTCTTT. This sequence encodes CAISGGGQGGTEAFF.

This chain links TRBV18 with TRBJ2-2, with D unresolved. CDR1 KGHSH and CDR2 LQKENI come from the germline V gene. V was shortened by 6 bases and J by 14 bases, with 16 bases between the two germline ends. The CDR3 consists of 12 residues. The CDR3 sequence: CASSPGDPPLFF. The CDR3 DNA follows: TGTGCCAGCTCCCCAGGAGACCCTCCCCTGTTTTTT. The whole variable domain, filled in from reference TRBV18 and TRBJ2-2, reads NAGVMQNPRHLVRRRGQEARLRCSPMKGHSHVYWYRQLPEEGLKFMVYLQKENIIDESGMPKERFSAEFPKEGPSILRIQQVVRGDSAAYFCASSPGDPPLFFGEGSRLTVL.

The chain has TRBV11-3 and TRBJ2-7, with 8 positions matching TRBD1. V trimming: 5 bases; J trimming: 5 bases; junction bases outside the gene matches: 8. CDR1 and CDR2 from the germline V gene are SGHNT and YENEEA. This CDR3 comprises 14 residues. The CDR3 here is CASSPRDRLNEQYF. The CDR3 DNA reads TGTGCCAGCAGCCCACGGGACAGGTTGAACGAGCAGTACTTC.

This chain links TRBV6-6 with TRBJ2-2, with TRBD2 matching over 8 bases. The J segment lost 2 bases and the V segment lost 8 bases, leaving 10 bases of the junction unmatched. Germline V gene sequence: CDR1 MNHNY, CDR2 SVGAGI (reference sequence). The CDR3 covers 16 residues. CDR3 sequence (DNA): TGTGCCAGCTCTTACCAGCGGGGGCCTAACACCGGGGAGCTGTTTTTT. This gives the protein CASSYQRGPNTGELFF.

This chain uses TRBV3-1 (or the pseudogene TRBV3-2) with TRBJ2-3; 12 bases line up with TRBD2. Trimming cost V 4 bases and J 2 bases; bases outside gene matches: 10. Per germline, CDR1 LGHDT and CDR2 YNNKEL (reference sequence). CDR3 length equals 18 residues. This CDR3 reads CASSPRASGRAVTDTQYF. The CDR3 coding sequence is TGTGCCAGCAGCCCCCGGGCTAGCGGGAGGGCAGTCACAGATACGCAGTATTTT.

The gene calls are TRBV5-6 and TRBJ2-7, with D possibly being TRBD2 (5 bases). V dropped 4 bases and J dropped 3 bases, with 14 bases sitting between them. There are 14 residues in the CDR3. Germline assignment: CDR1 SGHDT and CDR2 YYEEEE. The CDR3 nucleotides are TGTGCCAGCAGCCCCCTGAGGGAGAACTACGAGCAGTACTTC. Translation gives CASSPLRENYEQYF.

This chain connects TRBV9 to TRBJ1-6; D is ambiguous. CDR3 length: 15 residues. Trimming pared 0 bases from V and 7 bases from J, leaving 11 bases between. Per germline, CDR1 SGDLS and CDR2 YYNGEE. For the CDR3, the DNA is TGTGCCAGCAGCGTAGAGGGTTCAACAAATTCACCCCTCCACTTT. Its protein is CASSVEGSTNSPLHF.

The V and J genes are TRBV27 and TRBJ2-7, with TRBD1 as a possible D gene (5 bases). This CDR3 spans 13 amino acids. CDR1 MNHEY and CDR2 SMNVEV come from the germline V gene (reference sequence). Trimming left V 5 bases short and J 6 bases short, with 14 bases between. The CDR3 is CASSQNGALEQYF. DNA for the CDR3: TGTGCCAGCAGTCAAAATGGGGCCCTCGAGCAGTACTTC.